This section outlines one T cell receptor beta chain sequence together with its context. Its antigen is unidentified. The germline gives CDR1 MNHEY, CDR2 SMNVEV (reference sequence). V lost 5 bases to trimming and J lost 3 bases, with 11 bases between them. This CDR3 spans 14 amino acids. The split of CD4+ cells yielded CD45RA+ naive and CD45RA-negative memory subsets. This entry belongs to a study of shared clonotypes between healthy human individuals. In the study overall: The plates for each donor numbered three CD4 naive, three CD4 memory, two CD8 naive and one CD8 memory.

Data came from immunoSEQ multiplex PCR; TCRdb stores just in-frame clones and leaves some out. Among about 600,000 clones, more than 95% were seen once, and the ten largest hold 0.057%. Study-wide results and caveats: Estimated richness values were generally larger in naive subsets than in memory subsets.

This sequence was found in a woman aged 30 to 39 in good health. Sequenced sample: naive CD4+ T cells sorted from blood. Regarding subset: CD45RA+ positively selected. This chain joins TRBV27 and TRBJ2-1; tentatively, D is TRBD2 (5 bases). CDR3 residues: CASSIRESYNEQFF. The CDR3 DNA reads TGTGCCAGCAGTATTCGGGAAAGCTACAATGAGCAGTTCTTC.